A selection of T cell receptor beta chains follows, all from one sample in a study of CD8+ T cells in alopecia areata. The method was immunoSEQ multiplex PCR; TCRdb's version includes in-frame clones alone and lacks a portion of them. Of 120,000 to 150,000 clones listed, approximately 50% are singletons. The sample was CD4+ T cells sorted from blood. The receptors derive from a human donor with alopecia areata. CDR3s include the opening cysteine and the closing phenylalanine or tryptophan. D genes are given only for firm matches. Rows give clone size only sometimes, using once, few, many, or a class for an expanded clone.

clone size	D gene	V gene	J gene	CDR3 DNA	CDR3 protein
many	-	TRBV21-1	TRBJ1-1	TGTGCCAGCAGCAAAGTTAACACTGAAGCTTTCTTT	CASSKVNTEAFF
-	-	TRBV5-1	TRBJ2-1	TGCGCCAGCAGCCTTGGACTGGCTTCCTACAATGAGCAGTTCTTC	CASSLGLASYNEQFF
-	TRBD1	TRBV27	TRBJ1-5	TGTGCCAGCAGTTTACTGGGACAGCTCAATCAGCCCCAGCATTTT	CASSLLGQLNQPQHF
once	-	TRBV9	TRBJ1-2	TGTGCCAGCAGCGCCGGACGGGTCGGGGACTATGGCTACACCTTC	CASSAGRVGDYGYTF
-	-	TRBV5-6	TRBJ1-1	TGTGCCAGCAGCTTCAGAACCCCCTGGATGAACACTGAAGCTTTCTTT	CASSFRTPWMNTEAFF
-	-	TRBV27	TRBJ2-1	TGTGCCAGCAGTTTAAATTTCGATGAGCAGTTCTTC	CASSLNFDEQFF
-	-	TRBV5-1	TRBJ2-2	TGCGCCAGCAAGAGAGGGGACACCGGGGAGCTGTTTTTT	CASKRGDTGELFF
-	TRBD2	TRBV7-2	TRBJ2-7	TGTGCCAGCAGCACCGGGGGACTAGCGGGAGGAGCCGAGCAGTACTTC	CASSTGGLAGGAEQYF
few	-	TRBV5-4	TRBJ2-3	TGTGCCAGCAGCTTGTCAAGTATCCCCACAGATACGCAGTATTTT	CASSLSSIPTDTQYF
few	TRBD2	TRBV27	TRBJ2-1	TGTGCCAGCAGCACCACTAGCGGGGAGCAGTTCTTC	CASSTTSGEQFF
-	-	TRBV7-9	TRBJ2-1	TGTGCCAGCAGCTTAGCGGCGGGATTAGGTGAGCAGTTCTTC	CASSLAAGLGEQFF
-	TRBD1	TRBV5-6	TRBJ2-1	TGTGCCAGCAGCTATCCGGGGACAGGGTTACATGAGCAGTTCTTC	CASSYPGTGLHEQFF
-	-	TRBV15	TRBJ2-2	TGTGCCACCAGCAGAGAAACCTTGGCCGGGGAGCTGTTTTTT	CATSRETLAGELFF
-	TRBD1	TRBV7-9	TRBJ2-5	TGTGCCAGCAGCTTAGGACAGGGAGTGGAGACCCAGTACTTC	CASSLGQGVETQYF
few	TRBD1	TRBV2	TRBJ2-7	TGTGCCAGCAGTCAGGACAGGGGCGCCTACGAGCAGTACTTC	CASSQDRGAYEQYF
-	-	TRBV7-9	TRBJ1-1	TGTGCCAGCAGCTCACGGCGGGTGGGGATAGAAGCTTTCTTT	CASSSRRVGIEAFF
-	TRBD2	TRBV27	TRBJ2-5	TGTGCCAGCAGTTTAAAGGCTAGCGGGAGGGCGGGGGAGACCCAGTACTTC	CASSLKASGRAGETQYF
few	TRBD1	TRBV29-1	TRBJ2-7	TGCAGCGTTGAATCAGGACAGGGGTTCCGCGAGCAGTACTTC	CSVESGQGFREQYF
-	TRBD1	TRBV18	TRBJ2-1	TGTGCCAGCTCATACGGACAGGGGGACAATGAGCAGTTCTTC	CASSYGQGDNEQFF
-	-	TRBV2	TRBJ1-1	TGTGCCAGCCTATCTCAGGGGCTTTCGAACACTGAAGCTTTCTTT	CASLSQGLSNTEAFF
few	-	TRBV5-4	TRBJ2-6	TGTGCCAGCAGCTTGCCCTCGGGGGTACTTGGGGCCAACGTCCTGACTTTC	CASSLPSGVLGANVLTF
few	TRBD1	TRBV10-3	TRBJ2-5	TGTGCCATCAGATCGGACAGGGCCTATACTGAAGAGACCCAGTACTTC	CAIRSDRAYTEETQYF
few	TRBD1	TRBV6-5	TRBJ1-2	TGTGCCAGCAGTGGATTGGGACAGGGCTATGGCTACACCTTC	CASSGLGQGYGYTF
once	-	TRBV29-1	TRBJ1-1	TGCAGCGTTGTGGAGCCCATGAACACTGAAGCTTTCTTT	CSVVEPMNTEAFF
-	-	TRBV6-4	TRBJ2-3	TGTGCCAGCAGTGATCTCAGTACAGATACGCAGTATTTT	CASSDLSTDTQYF
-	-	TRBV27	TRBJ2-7	TGTGCCAGCAGTTTCCGGACACCGGCCGGGGACTACGAGCAGTACTTC	CASSFRTPAGDYEQYF
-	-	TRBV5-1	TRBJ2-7	TGCGCCAGCCACAAAGGCACGGGGAACTACGAGCAGTACTTC	CASHKGTGNYEQYF
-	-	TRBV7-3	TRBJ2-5	TGTGCCAGCAGCGATGGCGCGGAGACCCAGTACTTC	CASSDGAETQYF
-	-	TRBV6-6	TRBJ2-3	TGTGCCAGCAGTCCCAAAGGGACTCCATTAGATACGCAGTATTTT	CASSPKGTPLDTQYF
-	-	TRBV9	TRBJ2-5	TGTGCCAGCAGCCCAGGGATAGCTACATCGGAGACCCAGTACTTC	CASSPGIATSETQYF
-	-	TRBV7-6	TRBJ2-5	TGTGCCAGCAGTGGAGAGACCCAGTACTTC	CASSGETQYF
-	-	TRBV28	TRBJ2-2	TGTGCCAGCAGTTTAGGCACCGGGGAGCTGTTTTTT	CASSLGTGELFF
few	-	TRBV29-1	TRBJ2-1	TGCAGCGTGGGATGGGACGGGAGCTCCTACAATGAGCAGTTCTTC	CSVGWDGSSYNEQFF
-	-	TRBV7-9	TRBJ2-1	TGTGCCAGCAGCCCCCCGGGATCTTCCTACAATGAGCAGTTCTTC	CASSPPGSSYNEQFF
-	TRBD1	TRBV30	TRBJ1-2	TGTGCCTGGTTTAAACCTGACAGGGCTATAAACTATGGCTACACCTTC	CAWFKPDRAINYGYTF
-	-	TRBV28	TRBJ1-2	TGTGCCAGCAGTCAAGGGCCCGATGGCTACACCTTC	CASSQGPDGYTF
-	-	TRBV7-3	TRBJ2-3	TGTGCCAGCAGCTCCTCCTACCGGGACGATACGCAGTATTTT	CASSSSYRDDTQYF
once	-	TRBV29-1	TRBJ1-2	TGCAGCGTTGAACAAGGGGCTGGCTATGGCTACACCTTC	CSVEQGAGYGYTF